This entry is about one TCR beta chain. As processed by the authors: The authors estimated nucleated cell counts from reference gene primer amplification. Generated by immunoSEQ multiplex PCR, the TCRdb table keeps only in-frame clones and is missing some. V, J and clone size derive from that table, while D and trimming were established from the DNA sequence. The table lists under 200,000 clones, about 88% of them singletons. These data come from a study of blood T cell repertoires in COVID-19. Study overall: COVID-19 samples collected from the United States, Italy and Spain covered acute and convalescent phases. The analysed material was cDNA or gDNA that came from T cells, B-cell-depleted T cells, or PBMCs.

V lost 4 bases and J lost 7, with 13 bases in between. The CDR3 is 14 amino acids. From germline, CDR1 is ENHRY and CDR2 SYGVKD. Material: peripheral blood. The receptor's source is a woman older than 75 with acute or convalescent COVID-19. The chain links TRBV10-3 to TRBJ2-2, with D maybe TRBD2 (6 bases). CDR3 nucleotides: TGTGCCATCAGTGGGAGGGGTTCTGACGGGGAGCTGTTTTTT. This translates into CAISGRGSDGELFF.